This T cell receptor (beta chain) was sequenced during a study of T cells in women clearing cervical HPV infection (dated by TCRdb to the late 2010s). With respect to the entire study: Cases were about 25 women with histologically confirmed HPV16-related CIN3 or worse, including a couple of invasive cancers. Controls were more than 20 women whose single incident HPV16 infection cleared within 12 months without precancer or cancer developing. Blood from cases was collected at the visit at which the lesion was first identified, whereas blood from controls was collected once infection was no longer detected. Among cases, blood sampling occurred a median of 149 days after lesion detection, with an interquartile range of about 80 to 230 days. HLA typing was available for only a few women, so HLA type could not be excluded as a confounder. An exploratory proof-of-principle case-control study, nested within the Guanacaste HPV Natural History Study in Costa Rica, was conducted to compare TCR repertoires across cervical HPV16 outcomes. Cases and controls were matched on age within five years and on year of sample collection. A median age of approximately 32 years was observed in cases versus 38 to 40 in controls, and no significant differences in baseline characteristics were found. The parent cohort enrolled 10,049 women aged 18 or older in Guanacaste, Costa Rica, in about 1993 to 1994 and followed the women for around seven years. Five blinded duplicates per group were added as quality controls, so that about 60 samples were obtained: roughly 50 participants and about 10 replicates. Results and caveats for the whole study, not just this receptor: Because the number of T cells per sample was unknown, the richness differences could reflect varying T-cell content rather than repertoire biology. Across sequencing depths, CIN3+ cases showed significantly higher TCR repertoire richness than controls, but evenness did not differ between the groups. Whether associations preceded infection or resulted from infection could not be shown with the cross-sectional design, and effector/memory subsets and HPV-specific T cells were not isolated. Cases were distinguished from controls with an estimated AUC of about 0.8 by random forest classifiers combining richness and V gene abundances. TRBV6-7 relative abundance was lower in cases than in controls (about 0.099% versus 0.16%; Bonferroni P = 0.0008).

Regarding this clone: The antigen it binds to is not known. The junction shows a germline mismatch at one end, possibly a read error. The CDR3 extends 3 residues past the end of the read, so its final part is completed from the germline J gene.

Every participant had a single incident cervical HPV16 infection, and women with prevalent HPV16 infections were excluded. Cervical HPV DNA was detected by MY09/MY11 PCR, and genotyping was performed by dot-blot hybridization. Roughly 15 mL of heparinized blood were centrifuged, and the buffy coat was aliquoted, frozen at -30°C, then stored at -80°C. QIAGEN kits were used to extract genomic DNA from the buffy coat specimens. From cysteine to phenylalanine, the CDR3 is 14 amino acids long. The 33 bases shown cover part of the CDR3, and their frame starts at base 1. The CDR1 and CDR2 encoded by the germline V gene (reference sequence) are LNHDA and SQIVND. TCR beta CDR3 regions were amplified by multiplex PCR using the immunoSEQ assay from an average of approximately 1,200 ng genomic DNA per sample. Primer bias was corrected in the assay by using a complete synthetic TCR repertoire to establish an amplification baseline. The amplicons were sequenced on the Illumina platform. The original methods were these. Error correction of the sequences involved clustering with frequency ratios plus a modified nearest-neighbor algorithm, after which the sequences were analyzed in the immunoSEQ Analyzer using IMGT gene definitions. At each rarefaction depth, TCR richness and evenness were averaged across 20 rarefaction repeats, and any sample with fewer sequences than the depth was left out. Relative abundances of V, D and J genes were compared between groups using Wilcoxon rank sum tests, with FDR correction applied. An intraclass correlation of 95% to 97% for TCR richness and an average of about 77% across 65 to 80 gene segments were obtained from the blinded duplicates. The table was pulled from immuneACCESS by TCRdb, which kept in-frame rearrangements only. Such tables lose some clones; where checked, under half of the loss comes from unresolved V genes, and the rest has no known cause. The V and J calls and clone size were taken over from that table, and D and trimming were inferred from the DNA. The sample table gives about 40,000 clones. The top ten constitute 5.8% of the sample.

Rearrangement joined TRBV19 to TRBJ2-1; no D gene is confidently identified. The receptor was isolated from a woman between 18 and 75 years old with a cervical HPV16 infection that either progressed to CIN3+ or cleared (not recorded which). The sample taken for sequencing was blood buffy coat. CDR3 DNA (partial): TGTGCCAGCAGTATCTCGGTTTCGTTCAATGAG. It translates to CASSISVSFNE. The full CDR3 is CASSISVSFNEQFF.